The following is a TCR beta chain sequence with its context. These data come from a study of identifying expanded T cells in peripheral blood. Sequencing was performed with immunoSEQ multiplex PCR; in TCRdb, only in-frame clones are kept and a portion is missing. Of under 150,000 clones listed, around nine tenths are singletons. Per the germline V gene, CDR1 is MRHNA and CDR2 is SNTAGT. The length of the CDR3 is 14 residues. V lost 3 bases and J lost 0, with 8 bases in between. Sequencing was carried out using blood. This chain joins TRBV6-4 and TRBJ1-1, with D tentatively TRBD1 (6 bases). This receptor was identified in a person aged 18 to 75 in good health. As DNA, the CDR3 is TGTGCCAGCAGTGATCACAGGGTGAACACTGAAGCTTTCTTT. It translates to CASSDHRVNTEAFF.